This passage covers 5 T cell receptor beta chains from one sample sequenced in a study of CD8+ T cells in alopecia areata. Sequencing used cDNA as its template, made by extracting RNA and reverse transcribing it. Repertoires were generated with immunoSEQ multiplex PCR, while TCRdb's copy carries only in-frame clones and drops some. The sample carries about 120,000 clones, roughly two fifths recorded once. The source material was CD4+ T cells sorted from blood. These receptors were collected from a human donor with alopecia areata.

The genes are TRBV28 and TRBJ2-7; the match to TRBD1 covers 9 bases. Germline CDR1 and CDR2: MDHEN and SYDVKM. The trim removed 5 bases at V and 6 bases at J, leaving 8 bases unmatched. The CDR3 runs to 14 residues. The CDR3 bases are TGTGCCAGCAGTGGGACAGGGTTTCCCCGCGAGCAGTACTTC. It encodes CASSGTGFPREQYF.

The rearrangement uses TRBV7-2 and TRBJ1-2; D is ambiguous. V lost 4 bases and J 8 bases, leaving 11 bases between the germline ends. The CDR3 extends over 12 amino acids. Germline loops: CDR1 SGHTA, CDR2 FQGNSA. DNA for the CDR3: TGTGCCAGCAGCTCGACCGACAAGGGCTACACCTTC. Its translation: CASSSTDKGYTF.

The chain carries TRBV11-2 and TRBJ2-2; D gene uncertain. CDR3 size: 14 residues. Germline V gene lookup returns CDR1 SGHAT and CDR2 FQNNGV. The ends were cut back, 0 bases at V and 4 bases at J, with 6 bases in the middle. CDR3: CASSLERATGELFF. CDR3 DNA: TGTGCCAGCAGCTTAGAAAGGGCCACCGGGGAGCTGTTTTTT.

This clone was observed a few times. This chain uses TRBV28 with TRBJ1-2; maybe TRBD1 (5 bases). V shed 3 bases and J shed 4 bases, with 9 bases lying between them. The CDR3 sequence is 13 residues long. Germline CDR1 MDHEN, CDR2 SYDVKM. CDR3 sequence: CASSLDTSYGYTF. For the CDR3, the DNA is TGTGCCAGCAGTTTGGACACGTCCTATGGCTACACCTTC.

CDR3 amino acids: CASSFSLTGTGQETQYF. CDR3 coding DNA: TGCGCCAGCAGCTTTTCCCTGACAGGGACCGGACAAGAGACCCAGTACTTC. The V and J genes are TRBV5-1 and TRBJ2-5; 7 nucleotides align to TRBD1. Trimming removed 2 bases from V and 2 bases from J; junction bases left unmatched: 12. The germline CDR1 and CDR2 sequences are SGHRS and YFSETQ. There are 17 residues in the CDR3.